This TCR beta chain stems from a study of CD8+ T cells in alopecia areata. Study at large: Tofacitinib ran 6 to 18 months, followed by 6 months off drug. Study-level points and caveats: Higher clonality and more expanded CD8+ clones appeared in lesional than normal scalp. Shared TCR sequences were less clear between patients than in mice, possibly partly from HLA diversity.

Per germline, CDR1 SGHTA and CDR2 FQGNSA. V trimming: 1 base; J trimming: 2 bases; junction bases outside the gene matches: 6. The CDR3 is 16 residues long. In alopecia areata patients, both lesional scalp punch biopsies and peripheral blood were collected. This clone came up a few times. Its matching antigen is unknown. cDNA reverse transcribed from extracted RNA served as the sequencing template. The protocol was immunoSEQ multiplex PCR, while the TCRdb copy is restricted to in-frame clones and leaves out a portion. Among about 160,000 clones listed, around 47% were seen once. Sequences were obtained from CD4+ T cells sorted from blood. The receptor's source is a human donor with alopecia areata. The V call is TRBV7-2, the J call TRBJ2-3; 7 nucleotides align to TRBD2. The CDR3 sequence is CASSLGASGNTDTQYF. CDR3 nucleotide sequence: TGTGCCAGCAGCTTAGGGGCTAGCGGAAACACAGATACGCAGTATTTT.